The entry below gives a single T cell receptor (beta chain) sequence along with its context. As yet, its antigen is unknown. Trimming shortened V by 6 bases and J by 7 bases, and 19 bases separated the two germline ends. The CDR3 is 15 amino acids. The germline V gene encodes CDR1 SEHNR and CDR2 FQNEAQ (reference sequence). Unique molecular identifiers were built into the TCR beta cDNA libraries. Input amounts of about 0.85 to 10 million T cells were used. These gave 500,000 or so cDNA molecules, so each molecule approximated one T cell. MiXCR was run by TCRdb on the PCR reads, yielding one entry per CDR3 protein. The sample holds 450,000 or so distinct CDR3 sequences, under 55% seen once. The data originate from a study of post-analysis software for immune sequencing data. For the study at large: As for disease course, relapsing-remitting, secondary progressive and progressive-relapsing multiple sclerosis were all included.

Study-level results: Strong co-clustering by F measure was evident for samples that had been prepared in the same batch. Among 5 or 6 TRBV segments more frequent in patients than controls were TRBV5-6, TRBV5-1 and TRBV20-1.

Sequencing was carried out using blood. This sequence originates from a girl aged 10 to 17 with multiple sclerosis. This chain joins TRBV7-9 and TRBJ2-1, with D unresolved. CDR3 coding DNA: TGTGCCAGCAGTTCCAAAAGCTGGAGTGTGAATGAGCAGTTCTTC. It codes for CASSSKSWSVNEQFF. Looking up the rest from reference TRBV7-9 and TRBJ2-1 gives the full variable domain: DTGVSQNPRHKITKRGQNVTFRCDPISEHNRLYWYRQTLGQGPEFLTYFQNEAQLEKSRLLSDRFSAERPKGSFSTLEIQRTEQGDSAMYLCASSSKSWSVNEQFFGPGTRLTVL.